This entry lists 21 T cell receptor beta chains sequenced from one sample in a study of T cell responses to AZD1222 COVID-19 vaccine. Repertoires were generated with immunoSEQ multiplex PCR, while TCRdb's copy carries only in-frame clones and drops some. Seen here are 150,000 or so clones, 90% to 95% observed once, and the top ten hold just over 5%. Material: peripheral blood, obtained 28 days after the second AZD1222 dose. The receptors here all came from an adult who received the AZD1222 COVID-19 vaccine.

The chain has TRBV5-4 and TRBJ1-1, with no clear D. Germline CDR1 reads SGHNT; CDR2 reads YYREEE (reference sequence). The V and J ends lost 7 bases and 4 bases respectively, with 11 bases between them. The CDR3 extends over 12 amino acids. The DNA for the CDR3 is TGTGCCAGCTCTCCCTGGGGCACTGAAGCTTTCTTT. Its protein product is CASSPWGTEAFF.

The chain is built from TRBV5-1 and TRBJ2-7; 9 bases fit TRBD1. This CDR3 is 16 amino acids long. V lost 0 bases and J lost 2; bases outside the gene matches: 6. CDR1 and CDR2 from the germline V gene are SGHRS and YFSETQ. CDR3 DNA: TGCGCCAGCAGCTTGGGTCCCGGGACAGGGACCTACGAGCAGTACTTC. This sequence encodes CASSLGPGTGTYEQYF.

This sequence joins TRBV4-2 and TRBJ1-2; D might be TRBD1 (5 bases). The CDR3 covers 15 residues. The germline V and J ends were trimmed by 4 bases and 6 bases, with 18 bases remaining between them. Germline CDR1 and CDR2: LGHNA and YNFKEQ. DNA for the CDR3: TGTGCCAGCAGCCCGGGGGAGGGAGGGAAGGATGGCTACACCTTC. Amino acids: CASSPGEGGKDGYTF.

This sequence joins TRBV4-2 and TRBJ2-5; D may be TRBD2 (6 bases). V gave up 0 bases and J gave up 5 bases, with 13 bases separating them. The CDR3 extends over 15 amino acids. Germline V gene data show CDR1 as LGHNA and CDR2 as YNFKEQ. CDR3 DNA sequence: TGTGCCAGCAGCCAAGACGGGACTTTGGGGGAGACCCAGTACTTC. Translated: CASSQDGTLGETQYF.

The chain carries TRBV19 and TRBJ1-3; D unresolved. V was cut by 5 bases and J by 3 bases, with 23 bases left in between. CDR1 is LNHDA and CDR2 is SQIVND in the germline V gene (reference sequence). This CDR3 is 18 amino acids long. The DNA of the CDR3 is TGTGCCAGTAGTCCTTACTCCTACACTGAATCTGTTGGAAACACCATATATTTT. Protein product: CASSPYSYTESVGNTIYF.

The chain joins TRBV5-6 to TRBJ2-2; 10 bases match TRBD2. CDR3 length: 16 residues. The germline V gene encodes CDR1 SGHDT and CDR2 YYEEEE. V lost 3 bases, J lost 1 base, and 3 bases stayed unmatched. The CDR3 loop reads CASSSVAGGNTGELFF. CDR3 nucleotides: TGTGCCAGCAGCTCAGTAGCGGGGGGGAACACCGGGGAGCTGTTTTTT.

The J gene is TRBJ2-2, the V gene TRBV6-7; 12 nucleotides match TRBD2. TRBV6-7 is classed as an ORF, of uncertain function. V was pared by 2 bases and J by 6 bases, with 13 bases of the junction left unmatched. CDR3 size: 19 residues. The CDR3: CASSYHHLTSGSSAGELFF. For the CDR3, the DNA is TGTGCCAGCAGTTACCACCACTTGACTAGCGGGAGTTCGGCCGGGGAGCTGTTTTTT.

V is TRBV6-6 and J is TRBJ2-7, with 8 bases lining up with TRBD1. The V gene end was trimmed by 7 bases and the J gene end by 2 bases; junction bases not matched to a gene: 7. The CDR3 extends over 14 amino acids. The germline V gene has CDR1 MNHNY and CDR2 SVGAGI (reference sequence). CDR3 in amino acids: CASTYRGVAYEQYF. CDR3 bases: TGTGCCAGCACCTACAGGGGGGTAGCCTACGAGCAGTACTTC.

J is TRBJ1-2 and V is TRBV4-2, with TRBD1 matching 7 bases. CDR1 and CDR2 (germline): LGHNA, YNFKEQ. The CDR3 extends over 17 amino acids. The trim removed 0 bases at V and 6 bases at J, leaving 13 bases unmatched. The CDR3 DNA reads as TGTGCCAGCAGCCAAGAGGAAAGGACAGGAGTTCTGAATGGCTACACCTTC. Its protein product is CASSQEERTGVLNGYTF.

This clone was seen a single time. The rearrangement uses TRBV19 and TRBJ1-5; D may be TRBD1 (6 bases). CDR3 length: 19 residues. Trimming pared 9 bases from V and 2 bases from J, leaving 29 bases between. Germline V CDR1 and CDR2: LNHDA, SQIVND (reference sequence). DNA for the CDR3: TGTGCCAGCCTACTGTACTGGGGGCAGGGCGGTGTGGGCAATCAGCCCCAGCATTTT. Protein product: CASLLYWGQGGVGNQPQHF.

This chain connects TRBV27 to TRBJ2-1, with 8 positions matching TRBD2. Trimming cost V 6 bases and J 6 bases; bases outside gene matches: 13. CDR3 length equals 16 residues. Germline CDR1 MNHEY, CDR2 SMNVEV (reference sequence). The CDR3 region is CASRPTGGKAGNEQFF. The DNA of the CDR3 is TGTGCCAGCAGGCCGACGGGAGGGAAGGCGGGCAATGAGCAGTTCTTC.

V and J are TRBV15 and TRBJ2-1; maybe TRBD2 (5 bases). Trimming pared 3 bases from V and 7 bases from J, leaving 13 bases between. The CDR3 is 14 residues long. CDR1 is LNHNV, CDR2 YYDKDF, per germline (reference sequence). CDR3: CATSRDWSSNEQFF. Here the CDR3 DNA reads TGTGCCACCAGCAGGGACTGGAGCTCAAATGAGCAGTTCTTC.

V usage is TRBV29-1 and J usage is TRBJ2-1; tentatively, D is TRBD2 (5 bases). Germline CDR1 SQVTM, CDR2 ANQGSEA. This CDR3 region has 16 residues. Deletions cut 1 base from V and 2 bases from J, with 15 bases between. The CDR3 protein is CSVEGKPGSTYNEQFF. CDR3 DNA: TGCAGCGTTGAAGGTAAGCCGGGATCCACCTACAATGAGCAGTTCTTC.

The genes are TRBV29-1 and TRBJ2-6; the match to TRBD2 covers 13 bases. The germline V gene encodes CDR1 SQVTM and CDR2 ANQGSEA. This CDR3 comprises 21 residues. Trimming cost V 1 base and J 0 bases; bases outside gene matches: 12. CDR3 loop: CSVEVGEPWTSGSSGANVLTF. The DNA of the CDR3 is TGCAGCGTTGAAGTGGGAGAACCCTGGACTAGCGGGAGCTCTGGGGCCAACGTCCTGACTTTC.

The chain links TRBV10-3 to TRBJ2-7; TRBD1 matches at 9 bases. CDR3 length equals 14 residues. Germline V gene data show CDR1 as ENHRY and CDR2 as SYGVKD. V was pared by 8 bases and J by 0 bases, with 5 bases of the junction left unmatched. CDR3 DNA sequence: TGTGCCATCCGGGGGACAGGGAGCTCCTACGAGCAGTACTTC. Amino acid sequence: CAIRGTGSSYEQYF.

The gene calls are TRBV6-5 and TRBJ2-1, with a tentative D call TRBD2 (6 bases). Trimming took 7 bases from V and 0 from J, leaving 13 bases between them. Germline-derived CDR1 and CDR2 are MNHEY and SVGAGI. The CDR3 runs to 15 residues. The CDR3 protein is CASNPTGDSYNEQFF. CDR3 nucleotides: TGTGCCAGCAACCCAACGGGGGACTCCTACAATGAGCAGTTCTTC.

The J gene is TRBJ1-5, the V gene TRBV30; tentatively, D is TRBD1 (5 bases). Trimming took 2 bases from V and 2 from J, leaving 13 bases between them. This CDR3 contains 15 residues. Germline CDR1 GTSNPN, CDR2 SVGIG (reference sequence). CDR3 amino acids: CAWSKTVLGNQPQHF. The CDR3 bases are TGTGCCTGGAGTAAGACAGTTTTAGGCAATCAGCCCCAGCATTTT.

This clone appeared a few times. This chain links TRBV4-1 with TRBJ2-7, with D possibly matching TRBD2 (7 bases). Germline V gene data show CDR1 as MGHRA and CDR2 as YSYEKL. There are 18 residues in the CDR3. The ends were cut back, 1 base at V and 5 bases at J, with 24 bases in the middle. The CDR3 DNA reads TGCGCCAGCAGCCAAGTCCCCCTCCTAAGGGGGAGGGCCCACGAGCAGTACTTC. It specifies CASSQVPLLRGRAHEQYF.

The rearrangement joins TRBV7-9 to TRBJ1-2, with D tentatively TRBD1 (5 bases). V gave up 5 bases and J gave up 4 bases, with 11 bases separating them. CDR3 length equals 13 residues. Germline CDR1 reads SEHNR; CDR2 reads FQNEAQ (reference sequence). The CDR3 bases are TGTGCCAGCAGCCGCGGGACGGCCTATGGCTACACCTTC. It encodes CASSRGTAYGYTF.

J is TRBJ1-1 and V is TRBV29-1; possibly TRBD1 for D (6 bases). The CDR3 covers 12 residues. Germline CDR1 is SQVTM and CDR2 is ANQGSEA. With 3 bases removed from V and 8 bases from J, the gap between germline ends came to 13 bases. The CDR3 DNA reads TGCAGCGTTGAGGGGGGGCCCGAGGAAGCTTTCTTT. Protein: CSVEGGPEEAFF.

The rearrangement joins TRBV6-2 or TRBV6-3 to TRBJ1-2; TRBD1 might be the D (5 bases). V was trimmed by 2 bases and J by 7 bases, leaving 17 bases between them. The CDR3 loop spans 15 amino acids. Germline V gene data show CDR1 as MNHEY and CDR2 as SVGEGT. DNA of the CDR3: TGTGCCAGCAGTTACCGTGGACAACCAGGAGTTGGCTACACCTTC. Protein: CASSYRGQPGVGYTF.